Following are 31 T cell receptor beta chains from one sample sequenced in a study of cytomegalovirus exposure and HLA in healthy donors. The PCR was carried out with 60 Vbeta primers and 13 Jbeta primers. Profiling relied on immunoSEQ multiplex PCR, and the TCRdb table lists in-frame clones only, not all of them. The sample has 40,000 to 45,000 clones, roughly 90% seen once; the top ten hold approximately 8%. Sequencing was performed on PBMCs. The receptors shown here come from a woman between 40 and 55 years old in good health and CMV-seropositive.

This clone was detected once. The CDR3 bases are TGTGCCAGCAGCTTGGGACTAGCAGACACAGATACGCAGTATTTT. This translates into CASSLGLADTDTQYF. The genes are TRBV7-9 and TRBJ2-3; TRBD2 matches at 9 bases. Germline V CDR1 and CDR2: SEHNR, FQNEAQ (reference sequence). Trimming at V came to 3 bases and at J to 2 bases, leaving 3 bases not matched to a gene. The CDR3 has 15 amino acids.

V is TRBV10-3 and J is TRBJ2-1; possibly TRBD1 for D (5 bases). V lost 8 bases and J 8 bases, leaving 16 bases between the germline ends. Germline CDR1 is ENHRY and CDR2 is SYGVKD. The CDR3 runs to 13 residues. For the CDR3, the DNA is TGTGCCATCGGGGCAGGCCTAGGGCATGAGCAGTTCTTC. Its translation is CAIGAGLGHEQFF.

V is TRBV16 and J is TRBJ1-2; TRBD1 agrees at 9 bases. The CDR3 covers 14 residues. V lost 4 bases, J lost 8 bases, and 8 bases stayed unmatched. Germline V gene sequence: CDR1 KGHSY, CDR2 FQNENV. This CDR3 is CASSLKRTGDGYTF. CDR3 bases: TGTGCCAGCAGCCTAAAGCGGACAGGGGACGGCTACACCTTC.

This chain uses TRBV18 with TRBJ1-1; D remains ambiguous. This CDR3 has 14 amino acids. Germline V gene data show CDR1 as KGHSH and CDR2 as LQKENI. V lost 1 base, J lost 0 bases, and 6 bases lay in between. DNA of the CDR3: TGTGCCAGCTCACCACAAGCCTTGAACACTGAAGCTTTCTTT. This translates into CASSPQALNTEAFF.

The chain couples TRBV19 to TRBJ2-5; 7 nucleotides agree with TRBD1. Germline assignment: CDR1 LNHDA and CDR2 SQIVND (reference sequence). This CDR3 is 13 amino acids long. The V segment lost 5 bases and the J segment 5 bases; nucleotides outside the gene matches: 5. Written as DNA, the CDR3 is TGTGCCAGTAGTGCGACAGGGTCTGAGACCCAGTACTTC. Translating it yields CASSATGSETQYF.

V is TRBV27 and J is TRBJ2-7, with 7 bases matching TRBD1. V gave up 8 bases and J gave up 1 base; unmatched junction bases: 8. Germline assignment: CDR1 MNHEY and CDR2 SMNVEV (reference sequence). The CDR3 extends over 14 amino acids. Here the CDR3 DNA reads TGTGCCAGCGTTGCGAAGGACAGGTCCTACGAGCAGTACTTC. Its protein is CASVAKDRSYEQYF.

The chain is built from TRBV4-1 and TRBJ2-3; 7 nucleotides align to TRBD2. CDR1 and CDR2 (germline): MGHRA, YSYEKL. The ends lost 0 bases at V and 3 bases at J; junction bases unmatched: 9. The CDR3 sequence is 17 residues long. CDR3 DNA: TGCGCCAGCAGCCAAGATCTCGCCAGCGGGGAGACAGATACGCAGTATTTT. Translation: CASSQDLASGETDTQYF.

The rearrangement joins TRBV25-1 to TRBJ1-1; the D gene is possibly TRBD1 (5 bases). V gave up 5 bases and J gave up 5 bases, with 15 bases separating them. CDR1 and CDR2 from the germline V gene are MGHDK and SYGVNS. The CDR3 is 14 amino acids. The CDR3 nucleotides read TGTGCCAGCAGTAAGACAGTCCAGGGAACTGAAGCTTTCTTT. Translating it yields CASSKTVQGTEAFF.

There are a few counts of this clone. V and J are TRBV5-6 and TRBJ2-5, with 9 bases aligning to TRBD2. Germline CDR1 is SGHDT and CDR2 is YYEEEE. The CDR3 length is 16 residues. Unmatched junction bases numbered 8, after V lost 1 base and J lost 4 bases. The CDR3: CASSLRTAGGVETQYF. CDR3 coding DNA: TGTGCCAGCAGCTTGAGGACCGCGGGAGGGGTAGAGACCCAGTACTTC.

The chain joins TRBV30 to TRBJ2-5; TRBD2 might be the D (6 bases). The germline V and J ends were trimmed by 2 bases and 9 bases, with 13 bases remaining between them. Germline V CDR1 and CDR2: GTSNPN, SVGIG (reference sequence). There are 12 residues in the CDR3. CDR3 sequence: CAWSLARSAQYF. Here the CDR3 DNA reads TGTGCCTGGAGTCTAGCGAGGTCGGCCCAGTACTTC. The variable domain in full, with the rest retrieved from reference TRBV30 and TRBJ2-5, is SQTIHQWPATLVQPVGSPLSLECTVEGTSNPNLYWYRQAAGRGLQLLFYSVGIGQISSEVPQNLSASRPQDRQFILSSKKLLLSDSGFYLCAWSLARSAQYFGPGTRLLVL.

The count of this clone is one. The genes are TRBV7-7 and TRBJ2-3; TRBD2 is a possible D gene (6 bases). The germline V gene encodes CDR1 SSHAT and CDR2 FNYEAQ (reference sequence). Trimming cost V 3 bases and J 2 bases, with 15 bases left between them. This CDR3 region has 16 residues. The CDR3 DNA sequence: TGTGCCAGCAGCTTGGGACGCGGGGCGTCCACAGATACGCAGTATTTT. It translates to CASSLGRGASTDTQYF.

This clone is medium-sized in the sample. The rearrangement links TRBV7-9 to TRBJ1-2; D remains unclear. The V end was cut by 5 bases, the J end by 5 bases, with 12 bases between. The CDR3 has 13 residues. Germline assignment: CDR1 SEHNR and CDR2 FQNEAQ (reference sequence). The CDR3 bases are TGTGCCAGCAGCGGAAACACAGCTTATGGCTACACCTTC. Its translation is CASSGNTAYGYTF.

V and J are TRBV19 and TRBJ2-6, with a possible D match to TRBD1 (6 bases). This CDR3 spans 17 amino acids. The germline V gene encodes CDR1 LNHDA and CDR2 SQIVND (reference sequence). The V end was cut by 1 base, the J end by 2 bases, with 12 bases between. In DNA, the CDR3 is TGTGCCAGTAGTATAGGGCGAACAGGGACTGGGGCCAACGTCCTGACTTTC. Translated: CASSIGRTGTGANVLTF. Using reference TRBV19 and TRBJ2-6 for the parts outside the CDR3, the full variable domain is DGGITQSPKYLFRKEGQNVTLSCEQNLNHDAMYWYRQDPGQGLRLIYYSQIVNDFQKGDIAEGYSVSREKKESFPLTVTSAQKNPTAFYLCASSIGRTGTGANVLTFGAGSRLTVL.

CDR3 sequence reads: CASSSIETGPTQYF. In DNA form, the CDR3 reads TGTGCCAGCAGCTCCATTGAAACAGGGCCTACTCAGTACTTC. This chain connects TRBV5-4 to TRBJ2-4; D perhaps matches TRBD1 (6 bases). Trimming left V 3 bases short and J 12 bases short, with 19 bases between. Per germline, CDR1 SGHNT and CDR2 YYREEE (reference sequence). The CDR3 has 14 residues.

This clone came up once. The chain couples TRBV6-1 to TRBJ2-7; 8 bases align to TRBD1. The CDR3 extends over 16 amino acids. Germline V gives CDR1 MNHNS, CDR2 SASEGT. J lost 2 bases, V lost 2 bases, and 8 bases had no gene match. CDR3 nucleotide sequence: TGTGCCAGCAGTGAATTGAAAAAGACAGGGGCCTACGAGCAGTACTTC. It specifies CASSELKKTGAYEQYF.

This clone was seen a single time. V and J are TRBV28 and TRBJ1-6; D is uncertain. The CDR3 has 15 amino acids. V was shortened by 11 bases and J by 0 bases, with 14 bases between the two germline ends. Germline CDR1 is MDHEN and CDR2 is SYDVKM. The CDR3 bases are TGTGCCGCAAGTCTAAGGAGCTCCTATAATTCACCCCTCCACTTT. Its translation is CAASLRSSYNSPLHF.

The chain joins TRBV7-6 to TRBJ2-3, with a possible D match to TRBD2 (6 bases). The CDR3 contains 16 residues. Germline CDR1 and CDR2: SGHVS and FNYEAQ. V lost 2 bases to trimming and J lost 1 base, with 13 bases between them. This CDR3 reads CASSLILWEGTDTQYF. The CDR3 DNA reads as TGTGCCAGCAGCTTAATTTTGTGGGAGGGCACAGATACGCAGTATTTT.

The chain recombines TRBV7-3 with TRBJ2-7; D is possibly TRBD1 (5 bases). Germline values: CDR1 SGHTA, CDR2 FQGTGA. The CDR3 covers 13 residues. Trimming cost V 0 bases and J 3 bases, with 6 bases left between them. CDR3 nucleotide sequence: TGTGCCAGCAGCTTAACGCAGGGCTACGAGCAGTACTTC. This translates into CASSLTQGYEQYF.

The gene calls are TRBV6-5 and TRBJ2-5, with a weak D call TRBD2 (5 bases). This CDR3 spans 14 amino acids. CDR1 and CDR2 (germline): MNHEY, SVGAGI. The V gene lost 6 bases and the J gene lost 1 base, with 12 bases spanning the gap. CDR3 nucleotides: TGTGCCAGCAGAGCTTCTGAGGGCCAAGAGACCCAGTACTTC. It encodes CASRASEGQETQYF.

The chain combines TRBV18 with TRBJ1-6; 8 bases match TRBD1. Germline-derived CDR1 and CDR2 are KGHSH and LQKENI. The CDR3 length is 19 residues. Trimming removed 2 bases from V and 5 bases from J; junction bases left unmatched: 14. The CDR3 spells CASSPGFDTGQGNNSPLHF. The CDR3 bases are TGTGCCAGCTCACCAGGATTCGATACCGGACAGGGTAATAATTCACCCCTCCACTTT.

The gene calls are TRBV6-6 and TRBJ2-5, with TRBD2 as a possible D gene (5 bases). The V and J ends lost 2 bases and 4 bases respectively, with 11 bases between them. This CDR3 region has 14 residues. Per the germline V gene, CDR1 is MNHNY and CDR2 is SVGAGI (reference sequence). Written as DNA, the CDR3 is TGTGCCAGCAGTTACGACCCCCGGGGAGAGACCCAGTACTTC. Its protein product is CASSYDPRGETQYF.

J is TRBJ2-3 and V is TRBV5-1; 9 bases are shared with TRBD2. There are 17 residues in the CDR3. The V gene end was trimmed by 0 bases and the J gene end by 5 bases; junction bases not matched to a gene: 10. Germline V lookup: CDR1 SGHRS, CDR2 YFSETQ. This CDR3 reads CASSLGASGNRIDTQYF. CDR3 DNA: TGCGCCAGCAGCTTGGGGGCTAGCGGGAATAGGATAGATACGCAGTATTTT.

The chain couples TRBV6-5 to TRBJ1-2; maybe TRBD1 (6 bases). Trimming shortened V by 5 bases and J by 4 bases, and 11 bases separated the two germline ends. The V gene's germline CDR1 is MNHEY and CDR2 SVGAGI. This CDR3 contains 13 residues. The CDR3 spells CASSKDRRYGYTF. The DNA of the CDR3 is TGTGCCAGCAGTAAGGACAGACGCTATGGCTACACCTTC.

This clone occurred once. The chain joins TRBV19 to TRBJ2-1; TRBD2 aligns across 7 bases. Germline CDR1 and CDR2: LNHDA and SQIVND (reference sequence). The CDR3 totals 16 residues. The V and J ends lost 3 bases and 2 bases, in that order; junction bases with no gene match: 7. Here the CDR3 reads CASSIRGDGAYNEQFF. In nucleotides, the CDR3 is TGTGCCAGTAGTATTCGGGGGGACGGAGCCTACAATGAGCAGTTCTTC.

The chain has TRBV27 and TRBJ2-7; D gene unclear. The CDR3 runs 15 residues. The V end was cut by 3 bases, the J end by 2 bases, with 14 bases between. Per germline, CDR1 MNHEY and CDR2 SMNVEV (reference sequence). As DNA, the CDR3 is TGTGCCAGCAGTTTCAATGGAGTAAACACCTACGAGCAGTACTTC. Encoded protein: CASSFNGVNTYEQYF.

This chain joins TRBV5-6 and TRBJ1-5; 7 bases map to TRBD1. This CDR3 region has 14 residues. J lost 4 bases, V lost 3 bases, and 4 bases had no gene match. Germline loops: CDR1 SGHDT, CDR2 YYEEEE. The CDR3 nucleotides are TGTGCCAGCAGCTGGGGACAGAAAAATCAGCCCCAGCATTTT. Translation: CASSWGQKNQPQHF.

The chain carries TRBV29-1 and TRBJ2-7; TRBD2 matches 13 bases. V lost 6 bases to trimming and J lost 2 bases; unmatched junction nucleotides: 10. The CDR3 length is 16 residues. The V gene's germline CDR1 is SQVTM and CDR2 ANQGSEA. The CDR3 region has the DNA TGCAGCGTGAAGGGGGGACTAGCGGGACTAGCCTACGAGCAGTACTTC. Translated: CSVKGGLAGLAYEQYF.

J is TRBJ1-6 and V is TRBV27; a weak D match, TRBD1 (6 bases). V lost 5 bases, J lost 5 bases, and 13 bases lay in between. The CDR3 is 15 residues long. Germline CDR1 and CDR2: MNHEY and SMNVEV (reference sequence). CDR3 bases: TGTGCCAGCAGTGCCTGGACAGTTGATAATTCACCCCTCCACTTT. Amino acids: CASSAWTVDNSPLHF.

In this sample, this clone turned up once. V gene TRBV6-5 combines with J gene TRBJ2-7, with D perhaps TRBD1 (6 bases). The V end lost 0 bases, the J end lost 4 bases, and 13 bases lay between the germline ends. CDR3 length: 15 residues. Germline CDR1 is MNHEY and CDR2 is SVGAGI. CDR3 nucleotide sequence: TGTGCCAGCAGTTACTCCAGGATACAGGGTTACGAGCAGTACTTC. It specifies CASSYSRIQGYEQYF.

V and J are TRBV27 and TRBJ2-2, with 8 positions matching TRBD1. Germline assignment: CDR1 MNHEY and CDR2 SMNVEV (reference sequence). This CDR3 spans 16 amino acids. With 7 bases clipped from V and 5 bases from J, the junction kept 12 bases outside the gene matches. The CDR3 is CASNFLDRAVTGELFF. CDR3 coding DNA: TGTGCCAGCAATTTTTTGGACAGGGCTGTGACCGGGGAGCTGTTTTTT.

The gene calls are TRBV6-4 and TRBJ1-1; D is undetermined. CDR1 is MRHNA and CDR2 is SNTAGT in the germline V gene. Trimming cost V 8 bases and J 4 bases, with 17 bases left between them. The CDR3 has 14 residues. The CDR3 region is CASGVAGSRTEAFF. For the CDR3, the DNA is TGTGCCAGCGGCGTCGCGGGGAGTCGCACTGAAGCTTTCTTT.